These T cell receptor beta chains were read from a single sample in a study of blood T cell repertoires in COVID-19. The repertoire was sequenced with immunoSEQ multiplex PCR; TCRdb's copy has only in-frame clones and lacks some. The sample contains 210,000 or so clones, less than 90% of which appear only once. The sample taken for sequencing was PBMCs or T cells enriched from blood (not recorded which). The receptor set was obtained from a woman between 45 and 60 years old in a cohort exposed to, infected with or recovered from COVID-19 (not recorded which). Each CDR3 is given with its conserved first and last residue. A D gene is named only where the DNA matches it firmly. Rows give clone size only sometimes, using once, few, many, or a class for an expanded clone.

j_call clone_size d_call v_call cdr3_aa cdr3_nt
TRBJ2-5 - - TRBV2 CASSELGLGETQYF TGTGCCAGCAGCGAATTAGGTCTCGGGGAGACCCAGTACTTC
TRBJ2-7 - TRBD2 TRBV3-1/TRBV3-2 CASSLRTSGGEKQYF TGTGCCAGCAGCCTTCGGACTAGCGGGGGGGAGAAGCAGTACTTC
TRBJ1-5 - - TRBV4-1 CASSQDVGVGRHF TGCGCCAGCAGCCAAGATGTGGGCGTAGGTCGGCATTTT
TRBJ2-7 - - TRBV28 CASSHPLAGAAYEQYF TGTGCCAGCAGTCACCCTCTCGCGGGGGCCGCCTACGAGCAGTACTTC
TRBJ1-2 once - TRBV19 CASSAAWGVGNYGYTF TGTGCCAGTAGTGCCGCCTGGGGGGTAGGTAACTATGGCTACACCTTC
TRBJ1-2 - TRBD1 TRBV5-4 CATAGTGGVYRYGYTF TGTGCCACCGCCGGGACAGGGGGCGTGTATCGCTATGGCTACACCTTC
TRBJ1-2 - - TRBV27 CASSSGLGRYGYTF TGTGCCAGCAGTTCTGGGTTGGGGCGTTATGGCTACACCTTC
TRBJ1-3 - - TRBV12-3/TRBV12-4 CASSDFSGNTIYF TGTGCCAGCAGTGACTTCTCTGGAAACACCATATATTTT
TRBJ2-7 - TRBD2 TRBV6-2/TRBV6-3 CASSYFTSGDYEQYF TGTGCCAGCAGTTATTTTACTAGCGGGGATTACGAGCAGTACTTC
TRBJ2-3 - - TRBV7-2 CASSRGQSTDTQYF TGTGCCAGCAGCCGCGGACAAAGCACAGATACGCAGTATTTT
TRBJ2-7 - TRBD1 TRBV30 CAWIGTARGEQYF TGTGCCTGGATCGGGACAGCGAGAGGCGAGCAGTACTTC
TRBJ1-3 few - TRBV27 CASSPARGRLGNTIYF TGTGCCAGCAGCCCCGCCAGGGGCAGGCTAGGAAACACCATATATTTT
TRBJ1-1 - TRBD1 TRBV30 CAWKWRGPNTEAFF TGTGCCTGGAAGTGGAGGGGGCCGAACACTGAAGCTTTCTTT
TRBJ1-1 - - TRBV4-3 CASSQGTVVTEAFF TGCGCCAGCAGCCAAGGAACCGTAGTCACTGAAGCTTTCTTT
TRBJ2-5 - - TRBV12-5 CASGKDGQPQETQYF TGTGCTAGTGGAAAGGACGGACAGCCTCAAGAGACCCAGTACTTC
TRBJ2-7 once - TRBV30 CAWSPRGRYEQYF TGTGCCTGGAGCCCGCGGGGCAGGTACGAGCAGTACTTC
TRBJ2-3 few TRBD1 TRBV20-1 CSASGLTGNTDTQYF TGCAGTGCTAGTGGCTTGACAGGGAACACAGATACGCAGTATTTT
TRBJ2-1 - TRBD2 TRBV20-1 CSASYRGGANEQFF TGCAGTGCTAGTTACCGCGGGGGGGCCAATGAGCAGTTCTTC
TRBJ2-3 once TRBD2 TRBV28 CASSLLAGAAQYF TGTGCCAGCAGTTTGCTAGCGGGGGCTGCTCAGTATTTT
TRBJ2-3 - - TRBV15 CATAGSTDTQYF TGTGCCACAGCCGGGAGCACAGATACGCAGTATTTT
TRBJ2-3 - - TRBV25-1 CASSEFRGTDTQYF TGTGCCAGCAGTGAATTTAGGGGGACAGATACGCAGTATTTT
TRBJ1-2 - - TRBV7-2 CAIVTDSNYGYTF TGTGCCATTGTCACAGACAGCAACTATGGCTACACCTTC
TRBJ2-7 - TRBD2 TRBV19 CASRELAGGPAEQYF TGTGCCAGTAGGGAACTAGCGGGGGGGCCTGCCGAGCAGTACTTC
TRBJ2-5 - TRBD2 TRBV5-4 CASSLPSGGARETQYF TGTGCCAGCAGCCTGCCGAGCGGGGGGGCCCGAGAGACCCAGTACTTC
TRBJ1-6 few TRBD1 TRBV10-2 CASSTGQGLPLHF TGCGCCAGCAGTACGGGACAGGGGCTACCCCTCCACTTT
TRBJ2-3 - TRBD2 TRBV19 CASSAGLAGGHGTQYF TGTGCCAGTAGCGCGGGACTAGCGGGGGGGCATGGTACGCAGTATTTT
TRBJ2-3 - TRBD2 TRBV5-1 CASSLVGAGGNTQYF TGCGCCAGCAGCTTGGTGGGAGCGGGGGGAAATACGCAGTATTTT
TRBJ2-2 - TRBD1 TRBV30 CAWMDRRNTGELFF TGTGCCTGGATGGACAGGAGGAACACCGGGGAGCTGTTTTTT
TRBJ2-2 - TRBD1 TRBV2 CASSVEGAGNTGELFF TGTGCCAGCAGTGTAGAGGGGGCGGGGAACACCGGGGAGCTGTTTTTT
TRBJ1-2 - - TRBV9 CASSVATTQGQYDYGYTF TGTGCCAGCAGCGTAGCCACGACGCAGGGGCAGTATGACTATGGCTACACCTTC
TRBJ1-2 - TRBD1 TRBV30 CACQWGDSNIYGYTF TGTGCCTGTCAATGGGGGGACAGCAACATCTATGGCTACACCTTC
TRBJ1-6 - TRBD1 TRBV5-6 CASSWTGVPLHF TGTGCCAGCAGCTGGACAGGCGTACCCCTCCACTTT
TRBJ2-7 - TRBD1 TRBV19 CASGPGQTIYEQYF TGTGCCAGTGGACCGGGACAGACAATCTACGAGCAGTACTTC
TRBJ2-1 - TRBD1 TRBV7-3 CASSLIGGQLHNEQFF TGTGCCAGCAGCTTAATAGGGGGACAGTTGCACAATGAGCAGTTCTTC
TRBJ1-4 - TRBD1 TRBV4-3 CASSHEGGTNEKLFF TGCGCCAGCAGCCATGAAGGGGGCACGAATGAAAAACTGTTTTTT
TRBJ2-3 - - TRBV7-2 CASSRYRAQDTQYF TGTGCCAGCAGCCGTTACAGGGCTCAGGATACGCAGTATTTT
TRBJ2-7 - - TRBV6-5 CASISGGVAYEQYF TGTGCCAGCATAAGCGGTGGGGTGGCCTACGAGCAGTACTTC
TRBJ2-7 - - TRBV7-8 CASSPPGAGDPQYF TGTGCCAGCAGCCCACCCGGGGCAGGGGATCCGCAGTACTTC
TRBJ2-1 - TRBD1 TRBV19 CASRVRTGGSEQFF TGTGCCAGTAGAGTGAGGACAGGGGGCAGTGAGCAGTTCTTC
TRBJ2-1 - - TRBV5-4 CASSPRTEYNEQFF TGTGCCAGCAGCCCAAGGACAGAGTACAATGAGCAGTTCTTC